This T cell receptor beta chain was captured by sequencing in a study of cytomegalovirus exposure and HLA in healthy donors. Study findings and constraints: The study put 150 or so TCR beta chains on its list as cytomegalovirus-associated. One later analysis, an examination of the roughly 130 validation repertoires, found that first-cohort TCR clusters tended to co-occur in them. Most TCR sequences were rare, but some public TCRs occurred in many donors.

The CDR3 runs 12 residues. Germline CDR1 SQVTM, CDR2 ANQGSEA. V was trimmed by 7 bases and J by 6 bases, leaving 15 bases between them. TCRdb's copy holds only in-frame clones and misses some; the assay was immunoSEQ multiplex PCR. The sample consists of about 360,000 clones, approximately 90% of them appearing once. These donors were members of the roughly 110-subject validation cohort, a group separate from the approximately 700-subject first cohort. For this clone: The antigen is unknown.

The gene calls are TRBV29-1 and TRBJ1-1, with D possibly matching TRBD1 (6 bases). The sequence was collected from a woman younger than 30 in good health and CMV-seronegative. The sample consisted of PBMCs. The CDR3 DNA is TGCAGCGCAAAACAGGGTACCCCTGAAGCTTTCTTT. Translated, it gives CSAKQGTPEAFF.